Below, 32 T cell receptor beta chains from the same sample are listed, as sequenced in a study of cytomegalovirus exposure and HLA in healthy donors. With 60 Vbeta and 13 Jbeta primers, the PCR was carried out. Libraries were prepared by immunoSEQ multiplex PCR; TCRdb keeps only in-frame clonotypes and omits some of them. The sample shows about 170,000 clones, around 80% of them seen only once. Material: PBMCs. These TCRs come from a woman between 50 and 59 years old in good health and CMV-seropositive.

V gene TRBV9 combines with J gene TRBJ1-4, with D perhaps matching TRBD1 (5 bases). With 0 bases removed from V and 3 bases from J, the gap between germline ends came to 12 bases. This CDR3 is 16 amino acids long. CDR1 is SGDLS, CDR2 YYNGEE, per germline. The CDR3 nucleotides are TGTGCCAGCAGCGTAGGGCAGGGAAGTCCTAATGAAAAACTGTTTTTT. Protein: CASSVGQGSPNEKLFF.

The CDR3 reads CASSLSGDSETQYF. In nucleotides, the CDR3 is TGTGCCAGCAGCTTATCGGGGGATTCAGAGACCCAGTACTTC. This chain joins TRBV7-9 and TRBJ2-5; maybe TRBD2 (6 bases). V was clipped by 2 bases and J by 4 bases, with 11 bases between them. Germline CDR1 reads SEHNR; CDR2 reads FQNEAQ (reference sequence). CDR3 length: 14 amino acids.

This clone is a singleton in its sample. The chain carries TRBV2 and TRBJ2-7; possible D gene TRBD2, 5 bases. CDR3 size: 12 residues. From germline, CDR1 is SNHLY and CDR2 FYNNEI. The V end lost 4 bases, the J end lost 6 bases, and 10 bases lay between the germline ends. CDR3 bases: TGTGCCAGCAGTGGTGGAGGCGGCGAGCAGTACTTC. Encoded protein: CASSGGGGEQYF.

Notes on this clone: The same CDR3 is also encoded by other DNA sequences in this sample. The V call is TRBV18, the J call TRBJ2-2; D may be TRBD2 (7 bases). V was pared by 3 bases and J by 0 bases, with 11 bases between. In germline, CDR1 is KGHSH, CDR2 LQKENI. This CDR3 is built from 16 residues. The chain's CDR3 is CASSPRGGANTGELFF. The CDR3 DNA follows: TGTGCCAGCTCACCCCGAGGGGGGGCGAACACCGGGGAGCTGTTTTTT.

The chain couples TRBV7-9 to TRBJ2-2, with D tentatively TRBD2 (6 bases). V was shortened by 4 bases and J by 1 base, with 13 bases between the two germline ends. This CDR3 has 16 amino acids. Germline V gives CDR1 SEHNR, CDR2 FQNEAQ (reference sequence). In DNA form, the CDR3 reads TGTGCCAGCAGCTCACCTCGGGGAGGGAACACCGGGGAGCTGTTTTTT. This translates into CASSSPRGGNTGELFF. The whole variable domain, remainder taken from reference TRBV7-9 and TRBJ2-2, is DTGVSQNPRHKITKRGQNVTFRCDPISEHNRLYWYRQTLGQGPEFLTYFQNEAQLEKSRLLSDRFSAERPKGSFSTLEIQRTEQGDSAMYLCASSSPRGGNTGELFFGEGSRLTVL.

The CDR3 sequence: CASVGNTEAFF. CDR3 nucleotides: TGTGCCAGCGTCGGGAACACTGAAGCTTTCTTT. The chain joins TRBV7-2 to TRBJ1-1, with D uncertain. The germline CDR1 and CDR2 sequences are SGHTA and FQGNSA. The V gene lost 8 bases and the J gene lost 1 base, with 5 bases spanning the gap. This CDR3 is 11 amino acids long. Using reference TRBV7-2 and TRBJ1-1 for the parts outside the CDR3, the full variable domain is GAGVSQSPSNKVTEKGKDVELRCDPISGHTALYWYRQSLGQGLEFLIYFQGNSAPDKSGLPSDRFSAERTGGSVSTLTIQRTQQEDSAVYLCASVGNTEAFFGQGTRLTVV.

The genes are TRBV7-2 and TRBJ2-5; 11 nucleotides match TRBD2. This CDR3 is built from 15 residues. With 4 bases clipped from V and 2 bases from J, the junction kept 3 bases outside the gene matches. Germline assignment: CDR1 SGHTA and CDR2 FQGNSA. This CDR3 reads CASSSRLAGQETQYF. The CDR3 DNA reads TGTGCCAGCAGCTCGAGACTAGCGGGACAAGAGACCCAGTACTTC.

This clone was picked up one time. The gene calls are TRBV5-6 and TRBJ2-7, with 8 bases aligning to TRBD2. The germline gives CDR1 SGHDT, CDR2 YYEEEE. Trimming took 2 bases from V and 2 from J; bases not matched to a gene: 3. CDR3 size: 14 residues. The CDR3 loop reads CASSLGTRTYEQYF. Written as DNA, the CDR3 is TGTGCCAGCAGCTTAGGGACTAGGACCTACGAGCAGTACTTC.

This clone appeared a single time. The chain recombines TRBV30 with TRBJ2-7; D gene ambiguous. CDR1 GTSNPN and CDR2 SVGIG come from the germline V gene (reference sequence). The CDR3 covers 12 residues. Trimming removed 5 bases from V and 7 bases from J, with 15 bases in between. CDR3: CAWRRESREQYF. For the CDR3, the DNA is TGTGCCTGGCGTCGAGAGTCGAGAGAGCAGTACTTC. Supplemented by reference TRBV30 and TRBJ2-7, the full variable domain reads SQTIHQWPATLVQPVGSPLSLECTVEGTSNPNLYWYRQAAGRGLQLLFYSVGIGQISSEVPQNLSASRPQDRQFILSSKKLLLSDSGFYLCAWRRESREQYFGPGTRLTVT.

This chain uses TRBV6-5 with TRBJ2-1, with 12 bases identical to TRBD2. V shed 8 bases and J 5 bases; nucleotides not matched to a gene: 4. The CDR3 has 14 residues. In germline, CDR1 is MNHEY, CDR2 SVGAGI. CDR3 DNA: TGTGCCAGCTGGACTAGCGGGGCCCACAATGAGCAGTTCTTC. Translated, it gives CASWTSGAHNEQFF.

The rearrangement joins TRBV7-2 to TRBJ2-1; 9 bases map to TRBD2. CDR1 SGHTA and CDR2 FQGNSA come from the germline V gene. There are 14 residues in the CDR3. V lost 5 bases, J lost 9 bases, and 8 bases stayed unmatched. CDR3 in DNA: TGTGCCAGCAGCCAGGGGGGACTAGCAATTGAGCAGTTCTTC. Translated, it gives CASSQGGLAIEQFF.

The genes are TRBV4-3 and TRBJ2-7; 7 nucleotides agree with TRBD2. Per germline, CDR1 LGHNA and CDR2 YSLEER. The CDR3 consists of 13 residues. The V and J ends lost 4 bases and 4 bases, in that order; junction bases with no gene match: 4. The CDR3 bases are TGCGCCAGCAGCCCGGGAGGTGGGTACGAGCAGTACTTC. This gives the protein CASSPGGGYEQYF.

A few counts support this clone. The rearrangement uses TRBV5-6 and TRBJ2-3; 9 bases agree with TRBD2. CDR3 size: 17 residues. With V trimmed by 1 base and J by 11 bases, 17 bases remained unmatched. CDR1 and CDR2 (germline): SGHDT, YYEEEE. CDR3 nucleotides: TGTGCCAGCAGCTTGCTTGGGCTAGCGGGACCCCTTTCCGAGCAGTATTTT. This sequence encodes CASSLLGLAGPLSEQYF.

The chain carries TRBV27 and TRBJ2-1, with TRBD2 identical over 11 bases. V lost 0 bases, J lost 6 bases, and 4 bases stayed unmatched. The germline CDR1 and CDR2 sequences are MNHEY and SMNVEV (reference sequence). The CDR3 loop spans 16 amino acids. CDR3 sequence: CASSLSLAGGLNEQFF. CDR3 in DNA: TGTGCCAGCAGTTTATCGCTAGCGGGGGGCCTCAATGAGCAGTTCTTC.

This rearrangement joins TRBV4-1 to TRBJ1-2; no reliable D call. Germline loops: CDR1 MGHRA, CDR2 YSYEKL. With 0 bases removed from V and 1 base from J, the gap between germline ends came to 12 bases. This CDR3 region has 16 residues. Written as DNA, the CDR3 is TGCGCCAGCAGCCAAGATCTGACTCCTGTTAACTATGGCTACACCTTC. It encodes CASSQDLTPVNYGYTF.

The rearrangement uses TRBV6-4 and TRBJ2-3, with 8 bases matching TRBD1. Germline values: CDR1 MRHNA, CDR2 SNTAGT. With 4 bases clipped from V and 8 bases from J, the junction kept 5 bases outside the gene matches. The CDR3 runs to 13 residues. The CDR3 protein is CASSGGTGRTQYF. As DNA, the CDR3 is TGTGCCAGCAGTGGGGGGACAGGTCGTACGCAGTATTTT.

This chain joins TRBV9 and TRBJ2-6; D not certain. CDR3 length equals 12 residues. Germline V gives CDR1 SGDLS, CDR2 YYNGEE. The ends were cut back, 7 bases at V and 3 bases at J, with 5 bases in the middle. CDR3 coding DNA: TGTGCCAGCCGGAGTGGGGCCAACGTCCTGACTTTC. As protein: CASRSGANVLTF. Combining the CDR3 with reference TRBV9 and TRBJ2-6 gives the whole variable domain DSGVTQTPKHLITATGQRVTLRCSPRSGDLSVYWYQQSLDQGLQFLIQYYNGEERAKGNILERFSAQQFPDLHSELNLSSLELGDSALYFCASRSGANVLTFGAGSRLTVL.

The DNA of the CDR3 is TGTGCCAGCAGCCGAGGGACTAGCCCAGATACGCAGTATTTT. Protein sequence: CASSRGTSPDTQYF. V and J are TRBV7-2 and TRBJ2-3, with 9 bases fitting TRBD2. The ends lost 5 bases at V and 4 bases at J; junction bases unmatched: 4. This CDR3 has 14 amino acids. Germline V CDR1 and CDR2: SGHTA, FQGNSA.

The chain joins TRBV5-1 to TRBJ1-1; no clear D gene. Trimming shortened V by 2 bases and J by 6 bases, and 8 bases separated the two germline ends. CDR1 and CDR2 from the germline V gene are SGHRS and YFSETQ. This CDR3 spans 12 amino acids. CDR3 nucleotides: TGCGCCAGCAGCTTCGAAGCTGCTGAAGCTTTCTTT. This translates into CASSFEAAEAFF.

This chain joins TRBV28 and TRBJ1-2, with no clear D. CDR3 length: 15 amino acids. CDR1 is MDHEN and CDR2 is SYDVKM in the germline V gene. The ends were cut back, 8 bases at V and 8 bases at J, with 24 bases in the middle. This chain's CDR3 is CASRSLTGVSGGYTF. The CDR3 DNA sequence: TGTGCCAGCCGCTCCCTCACCGGGGTATCCGGGGGCTACACCTTC.

The chain combines TRBV4-3 with TRBJ2-7; D is ambiguous. This CDR3 has 13 residues. Looked up from germline, CDR1 is LGHNA and CDR2 is YSLEER. Trimming removed 0 bases at V and 7 bases at J, with 10 bases between. The CDR3 DNA reads as TGCGCCAGCAGCCAAGATCGGTCGTGGGAGCAGTACTTC. Its translation is CASSQDRSWEQYF.

This clone showed up just once. The chain links TRBV5-4 to TRBJ1-2, with D tentatively TRBD1 (5 bases). Germline assignment: CDR1 SGHNT and CDR2 YYREEE (reference sequence). The CDR3 sequence is 14 residues long. V shed 2 bases and J shed 3 bases, with 11 bases lying between them. The CDR3 sequence: CASSFLGGDYGYTF. The CDR3 nucleotides read TGTGCCAGCAGCTTCTTGGGGGGAGACTATGGCTACACCTTC.

J is TRBJ2-7 and V is TRBV7-2; a weak D match, TRBD1 (5 bases). CDR1 SGHTA and CDR2 FQGNSA come from the germline V gene. The CDR3 has 16 amino acids. V lost 1 base, J lost 2 bases, and 15 bases lay in between. The CDR3 loop reads CASSLGAGSFAYEQYF. CDR3 DNA sequence: TGTGCCAGCAGCTTAGGGGCAGGGTCTTTTGCCTACGAGCAGTACTTC.

This chain links TRBV28 with TRBJ2-7; D remains ambiguous. There are 11 residues in the CDR3. Germline CDR1 is MDHEN and CDR2 is SYDVKM. Between the trimmed V and J ends, which lost 3 bases and 3 bases, there was a span of 3 bases. The chain's CDR3 is CASSFNYEQYF. CDR3 nucleotides: TGTGCCAGCAGTTTCAACTACGAGCAGTACTTC.

V and J are TRBV7-6 and TRBJ2-3; D is uncertain. The germline V and J ends were trimmed by 4 bases and 1 base, with 12 bases remaining between them. CDR1 and CDR2 (germline): SGHVS, FNYEAQ. This CDR3 is built from 15 residues. In DNA form, the CDR3 reads TGTGCCAGCAGCTCGCCGTCGAGCGGCACAGATACGCAGTATTTT. The encoded protein is CASSSPSSGTDTQYF.

This rearrangement joins TRBV28 to TRBJ2-7, with 14 positions matching TRBD2. CDR3 length: 15 residues. Germline V CDR1 and CDR2: MDHEN, SYDVKM. The trim removed 8 bases at V and 3 bases at J, leaving 6 bases unmatched. The CDR3 DNA reads as TGTGCCAGCCTCCAGGGACTAGCGGGAGTCTACGAGCAGTACTTC. Translated: CASLQGLAGVYEQYF.

The chain employs TRBV15 and TRBJ2-3; D perhaps matches TRBD2 (6 bases). Germline-derived CDR1 and CDR2 are LNHNV and YYDKDF (reference sequence). V was pared by 0 bases and J by 3 bases, with 16 bases between. The CDR3 covers 17 residues. The CDR3 protein is CATSRDMRDHLTDTQYF. Here the CDR3 DNA reads TGTGCCACCAGCAGAGATATGCGGGACCATCTTACAGATACGCAGTATTTT.

Note on this clone: Compared with germline, one end of the junction differs, possibly owing to a read error. V gene TRBV7-7 combines with J gene TRBJ2-2; D might be TRBD2 (6 bases). The CDR3 is made up of 16 amino acids. The germline CDR1 and CDR2 sequences are SSHAT and FNYEAQ (reference sequence). The CDR3 nucleotides read TGTGCTAGCAGCCTCATGGTAGCGGAGAACACCGGGGAGCTGTTTTTT. Translation gives CASSLMVAENTGELFF.

The chain combines TRBV5-5 with TRBJ2-1; 11 bases agree with TRBD2. The CDR3 runs 15 residues. V shed 1 base and J 9 bases; nucleotides not matched to a gene: 6. Germline assignment: CDR1 SGHKS and CDR2 YYEKEE (reference sequence). The CDR3 loop reads CASSLTSGSSVEQFF. In nucleotides, the CDR3 is TGTGCCAGCAGCTTGACTAGCGGGAGTTCGGTTGAGCAGTTCTTC.

This clone occurred once. V usage is TRBV5-1 and J usage is TRBJ2-2; D gene uncertain. With 6 bases removed from V and 2 bases from J, the gap between germline ends came to 8 bases. CDR1 is SGHRS, CDR2 YFSETQ, per germline. The CDR3 loop spans 13 amino acids. The CDR3 nucleotides read TGCGCCAGCACCCCCCTCAACACCGGGGAGCTGTTTTTT. It encodes CASTPLNTGELFF.

The chain carries TRBV7-8 and TRBJ2-7, with D possibly being TRBD2 (6 bases). V was trimmed by 8 bases and J by 0 bases, leaving 20 bases between them. CDR3 length: 16 amino acids. CDR1 and CDR2 (germline): SGHVS, FQNEAQ. CDR3 DNA sequence: TGTGCCAGCTCCGGAGCGGGTGGTCCAATCTCCTACGAGCAGTACTTC. Its translation: CASSGAGGPISYEQYF.

The chain is built from TRBV11-3 and TRBJ1-3, with D unresolved. Trimming cost V 5 bases and J 0 bases, with 17 bases left between them. From germline, CDR1 is SGHNT and CDR2 YENEEA. The length of the CDR3 is 17 residues. CDR3 DNA: TGTGCCAGCAGCCCCAAACTTGGAGGGCTCTCTGGAAACACCATATATTTT. Translated: CASSPKLGGLSGNTIYF.